The present entry profiles one T cell receptor (beta chain) with its context. Its antigen remains unknown. This sample was taken from a study of T cells in Graves' hyperthyroidism and ophthalmopathy. Study-level points and caveats: Prediction of ophthalmopathy progression came a median roughly 6.6 months pre-onset.

Duration under 3 months, a NOSPECS grade of at least 4, and a Clinical Activity Score of at least 3 characterized the ophthalmopathy patients. Exclusion followed for patients with uncontrolled infection, other autoimmune disease, pregnancy or lactation. The PBMCs studied were ones that came from around 10 ml fresh peripheral blood. Authors of the study amplified TCR beta CDR3 regions from RNA transcripts. HTBI primers were employed in a first-round RT-PCR of the TCR CDR3. TCRdb fed the multiplex PCR reads into MiXCR, producing one record per CDR3 protein. The sample yields about 640,000 distinct CDR3 sequences, around 15% seen once. CDR1 and CDR2 (germline): SGHDN, FVKESK. The CDR3 contains 22 residues. Trimming took 0 bases from V and 1 from J; bases not matched to a gene: 15.

Input material: blood. The rearrangement joins TRBV14 to TRBJ2-2, with 12 bases identical to TRBD1. The sequence came from a woman between 50 and 59 years old with Graves' ophthalmopathy. The CDR3 coding sequence is TGTGCCAGCAGCCAAGATAAGTCTGGGACAGGGGGCAAAGGAGTGAACACCGGGGAGCTGTTTTTT. Its translation: CASSQDKSGTGGKGVNTGELFF.